This is a list of T cell receptor beta chains from one sample in a study of blood T cell repertoires in COVID-19. Clones were read by immunoSEQ multiplex PCR, and TCRdb kept only the in-frame ones, dropping some. This sample has approximately 440,000 clones; 90% occur once, and the top ten carry about 0.6%. What was sequenced was PBMCs or T cells enriched from blood (not recorded which). The receptors come from a man younger than 35 who had recovered from COVID-19. Each CDR3 is given with its conserved first and last residue. A D gene is named only where the DNA matches it firmly.

j_call | d_call | v_call | cdr3_aa
TRBJ1-4 | TRBD1 | TRBV11-2 | CASSSGTGSPRGGEKLFF
TRBJ2-1 | TRBD2 | TRBV6-5 | CASSPGLAGGEQFF
TRBJ1-6 | - | TRBV2 | CASSVRGGSPLHF
TRBJ1-5 | - | TRBV6-5 | CASSSGSNQPQHF
TRBJ1-3 | TRBD1 | TRBV6-5 | CASSYRQGGNTIYF
TRBJ1-6 | TRBD1 | TRBV7-2 | CASSLLQGVISPLHF
TRBJ1-5 | - | TRBV23-1 | CASSLRTVNNSNQPQHF
TRBJ1-1 | - | TRBV27 | CASSSNDGFRHGAFF
TRBJ2-7 | - | TRBV10-3 | CAISESGSGEQYF
TRBJ2-1 | - | TRBV5-1 | CASSLDLLEQFF
TRBJ2-1 | TRBD2 | TRBV5-1 | CASSFSPVRTSGGPNNEQFF
TRBJ1-5 | - | TRBV18 | CASSPRGENQPQHF
TRBJ2-6 | TRBD1 | TRBV2 | CASSEQGASGANVLTF
TRBJ1-1 | - | TRBV12-3/TRBV12-4 | CASSFIQGEAFF
TRBJ1-1 | TRBD1 | TRBV10-2 | CASGTGRTTEAFF
TRBJ2-7 | TRBD1 | TRBV18 | CASSPKQGTSSSYEQYF
TRBJ1-6 | - | TRBV15 | CATSRGWGVVRQGGSYNSPLHF
TRBJ1-6 | - | TRBV7-8 | CASSLGGGDGSPLHF
TRBJ2-7 | - | TRBV28 | CASSGRAGIYEQYF
TRBJ2-2 | - | TRBV24-1 | CATSDLIGGPTGELFF
TRBJ2-7 | TRBD1 | TRBV7-2 | CASSPRTGDTYEQYF
TRBJ1-2 | - | TRBV30 | CAWYLNGVNYGYTF
TRBJ2-1 | - | TRBV2 | CASSAGYSSYNEQFF
TRBJ2-1 | - | TRBV19 | CASSIGLANYNEQFF
TRBJ1-1 | - | TRBV19 | CASSRGNREAFF
TRBJ1-2 | - | TRBV7-9 | CASSLEQGRGYTF
TRBJ1-3 | - | TRBV7-6 | CASSLGSGSSGNTIYF
TRBJ2-2 | - | TRBV24-1 | CAASGESGTNTGELFF
TRBJ1-6 | TRBD1 | TRBV6-5 | CASSFTGGALHF
TRBJ1-6 | TRBD1 | TRBV19 | CASSPYRGDNSPLHF
TRBJ2-7 | - | TRBV18 | CASSPGAPYEQYF
TRBJ1-4 | TRBD1 | TRBV9 | CASSTVEGAGEKLFF
TRBJ2-7 | - | TRBV19 | CASSIAGGNYEQYF
TRBJ1-1 | TRBD1 | TRBV2 | CASRDRGGNTEAFF
TRBJ1-5 | - | TRBV6-5 | CASRDRGNQPQHF
TRBJ2-3 | - | TRBV28 | CASISIGSGSTDTQYF
TRBJ1-5 | TRBD1 | TRBV19 | CASGQGQKPQHF
TRBJ2-7 | TRBD1 | TRBV6-5 | CASSYPDRGSYEQYF
TRBJ2-7 | TRBD2 | TRBV5-1 | CASSTTSGSGVYEQYF
TRBJ1-2 | - | TRBV20-1 | CSALDTYGYTF
TRBJ1-5 | - | TRBV19 | CASSIETGLSNQPQHF
TRBJ2-3 | - | TRBV5-4 | CASSLVSAGTDTQYF
TRBJ1-1 | - | TRBV7-3 | CASSLTGGLMNTEAFF
TRBJ2-5 | TRBD2 | TRBV4-2 | CASSQDRLADTGPQETQYF
TRBJ1-5 | - | TRBV28 | CASSLPGGRQPQHF
TRBJ1-1 | - | TRBV28 | CASWTAPPEAFF
TRBJ2-3 | - | TRBV7-9 | CASSTDTGRGALDTQYF
TRBJ2-1 | TRBD2 | TRBV10-3 | CAIKAASGGVTEQFF
TRBJ1-4 | TRBD1 | TRBV5-8 | CASSPTGTTNEKLFF
TRBJ2-7 | - | TRBV28 | CASSFQGGYEQYF
TRBJ1-5 | TRBD1 | TRBV19 | CASTAVGDRSQPQHF
TRBJ2-7 | - | TRBV11-2 | CASSVSPGSYEQYF